This T cell receptor beta chain was found in a study of CXCR3-negative and CXCR3-positive naive CD8 T cells. UMI-labeled 5' RACE TRB cDNA libraries were prepared from the cells. From its re-call of the 5' RACE reads, TCRdb lists each CDR3 protein once, without DNA. Here the sample table reports around 160,000 distinct CDR3 sequences. Germline CDR1 and CDR2: LGHNA and YSLEER. CDR3 length: 17 amino acids. Points on this clonotype: Its target is unknown.

Overall study findings and caveats: The study found more hydrophobic TRB CDR3s in CXCR3-positive naive cells than in CXCR3-negative naive cells. TRB CDR3 properties indicated TCR strength, while surface CD5 was similar across naive subsets. Diversity ran similarly high across both naive subsets but far lower in memory CD8+ cells.

Within the CD8+ T cell compartment, naive cells were CD45RO-CCR7+CD27+CD95-. The chain is built from TRBV4-3 and TRBJ2-3; there is no DNA to check the TCRdb D call of TRBD2. The TCR was taken from a human donor in good health. Some clones in this sample may be carry-over from other donors' samples. Source material: naive CXCR3+ CD8+ T cells from blood. Documented subset: CD45RO-CCR7+CD27+CD95- naive CD8+ T cells expressing CXCR3 (TNR3+). CDR3 sequence reads: CASSQDGSGDYTDTQYF.